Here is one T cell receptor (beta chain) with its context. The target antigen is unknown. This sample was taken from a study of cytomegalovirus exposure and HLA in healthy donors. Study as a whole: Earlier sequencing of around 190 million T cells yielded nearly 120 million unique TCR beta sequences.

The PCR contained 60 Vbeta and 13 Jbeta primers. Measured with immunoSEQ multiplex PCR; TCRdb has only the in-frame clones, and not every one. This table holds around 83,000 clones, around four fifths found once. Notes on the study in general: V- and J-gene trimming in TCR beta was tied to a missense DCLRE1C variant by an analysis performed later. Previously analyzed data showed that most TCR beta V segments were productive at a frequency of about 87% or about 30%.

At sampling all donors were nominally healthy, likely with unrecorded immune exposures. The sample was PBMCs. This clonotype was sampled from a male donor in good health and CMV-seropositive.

The CDR3 region has the DNA TGTGCCAGCAGGGACAGGAGTTATTCCACAGATACGCAGTATTTT. It yields the protein CASRDRSYSTDTQYF. The V gene is TRBV2, the J gene TRBJ2-3; 7 positions match TRBD1. Per germline, CDR1 SNHLY and CDR2 FYNNEI. Germline trimming cut 6 bases from V and 2 bases from J; bases unmatched to any gene: 8. The length of the CDR3 is 15 residues. Full variable domain (outside the CDR3, taken from reference TRBV2 and TRBJ2-3): EPEVTQTPSHQVTQMGQEVILRCVPISNHLYFYWYRQILGQKVEFLVSFYNNEISEKSEIFDDQFSVERPDGSNFTLKIRSTKLEDSAMYFCASRDRSYSTDTQYFGPGTRLTVL.